The 9 T cell receptor beta chains below come from one sample, sequenced in a study of cytotoxic CD8 clonotypes in ibrutinib-treated CLL. Assay used: immunoSEQ multiplex PCR; TCRdb lists only in-frame clones, some missing. The sample consists of about 130,000 clones, roughly 80% of them appearing once. Material: PBMCs, obtained after 24 months of ibrutinib treatment. Receptors originate from a human donor with chronic lymphocytic leukemia.

This chain links TRBV5-4 with TRBJ1-4; D is undetermined. The CDR3 has 14 amino acids. Germline V gene sequence: CDR1 SGHNT, CDR2 YYREEE (reference sequence). Trimming pared 5 bases from V and 7 bases from J, leaving 15 bases between. DNA for the CDR3: TGTGCCAGCAGGGCGAGTGGGCGCGGTGAAAAACTGTTTTTT. Protein product: CASRASGRGEKLFF.

This chain uses TRBV18 with TRBJ1-1; tentatively, D is TRBD1 (6 bases). Per the germline V gene, CDR1 is KGHSH and CDR2 is LQKENI. This CDR3 region has 14 residues. V lost 6 bases, J lost 3 bases, and 14 bases lay in between. DNA for the CDR3: TGTGCCAGCTCCCTCAGGGGAAGCCACACTGAAGCTTTCTTT. This gives the protein CASSLRGSHTEAFF.

This clone has only one observation. This chain uses TRBV6-5 with TRBJ2-3; D perhaps matches TRBD2 (5 bases). The ends were cut back, 7 bases at V and 6 bases at J, with 17 bases in the middle. There are 14 residues in the CDR3. The germline V gene encodes CDR1 MNHEY and CDR2 SVGAGI. The CDR3 DNA sequence: TGTGCCAGCACGCGGGCAGGCCCTGCGGATACGCAGTATTTT. Translated, it gives CASTRAGPADTQYF.

This clone was seen a single time. J is TRBJ2-7 and V is TRBV5-6, with 11 nucleotides matching TRBD2. Germline V CDR1 and CDR2: SGHDT, YYEEEE. The V gene end was trimmed by 2 bases and the J gene end by 6 bases; junction bases not matched to a gene: 7. CDR3 length: 15 residues. The CDR3 protein is CASSFLLAGGPEQYF. CDR3 coding DNA: TGTGCCAGCAGCTTCCTCCTAGCGGGGGGCCCCGAGCAGTACTTC.

The chain has TRBV6-4 and TRBJ1-2, with a weak D call TRBD1 (5 bases). Germline CDR1 is MRHNA and CDR2 is SNTAGT. V gave up 2 bases and J gave up 8 bases, with 9 bases separating them. The CDR3 runs 12 residues. The DNA of the CDR3 is TGTGCCAGCAGTGACCCCCAGGGAGGCTACACCTTC. It translates to CASSDPQGGYTF.

The rearrangement joins TRBV7-2 to TRBJ2-5, with TRBD1 as a possible D gene (5 bases). Germline CDR1 reads SGHTA; CDR2 reads FQGNSA. Deletions cut 4 bases from V and 2 bases from J, with 11 bases between. The CDR3 extends over 14 amino acids. CDR3 region: CASSSRREQETQYF. The CDR3, as DNA: TGTGCCAGCAGCTCCCGCAGGGAACAAGAGACCCAGTACTTC.

This clone was picked up one time. J is TRBJ1-6 and V is TRBV7-9; D is possibly TRBD1 (5 bases). The ends were cut back, 5 bases at V and 7 bases at J, with 18 bases in the middle. Germline CDR1 SEHNR, CDR2 FQNEAQ (reference sequence). The CDR3 runs 16 residues. The CDR3 sequence is CASSRPGDLGNSPLHF. The DNA of the CDR3 is TGTGCCAGCAGCCGACCGGGGGACTTAGGGAATTCACCCCTCCACTTT.

This clone was seen once. The J gene is TRBJ2-3, the V gene TRBV12-5, with D unresolved. The CDR3 spans 13 residues. Germline V gives CDR1 LGHNT, CDR2 FRNRAP. V gave up 10 bases and J gave up 3 bases, with 14 bases separating them. CDR3 nucleotides: TGTGCTACTACCCCTTTGGGGACAGATACGCAGTATTTT. Amino acids: CATTPLGTDTQYF. Variable domain in full (rest from reference TRBV12-5 and TRBJ2-3): DARVTQTPRHKVTEMGQEVTMRCQPILGHNTVFWYRQTMMQGLELLAYFRNRAPLDDSGMPKDRFSAEMPDATLATLKIQPSEPRDSAVYFCATTPLGTDTQYFGPGTRLTVL.

The rearrangement uses TRBV6-5 and TRBJ1-5; D possibly corresponds to TRBD1 (5 bases). V lost 6 bases and J 4 bases, leaving 13 bases between the germline ends. CDR3 length equals 14 residues. The germline CDR1 and CDR2 sequences are MNHEY and SVGAGI. The CDR3: CASSPGGTNQPQHF. CDR3 coding DNA: TGTGCCAGCAGCCCGGGGGGGACGAATCAGCCCCAGCATTTT.